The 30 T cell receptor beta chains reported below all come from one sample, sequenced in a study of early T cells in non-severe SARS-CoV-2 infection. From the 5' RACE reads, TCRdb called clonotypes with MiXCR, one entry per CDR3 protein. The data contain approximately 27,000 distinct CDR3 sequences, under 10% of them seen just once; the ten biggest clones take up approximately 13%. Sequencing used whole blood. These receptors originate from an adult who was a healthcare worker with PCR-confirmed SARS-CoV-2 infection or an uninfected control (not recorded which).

This chain's CDR3 is CASRARGFRGENTEAFF. The CDR3 DNA sequence: TGTGCCAGCCGCGCCCGGGGTTTCAGGGGGGAGAACACTGAAGCTTTCTTT. The chain joins TRBV7-6 to TRBJ1-1, with 7 positions matching TRBD1. CDR3 length: 17 residues. V lost 8 bases to trimming and J lost 1 base; unmatched junction nucleotides: 16. CDR1 and CDR2 (germline): SGHVS, FNYEAQ.

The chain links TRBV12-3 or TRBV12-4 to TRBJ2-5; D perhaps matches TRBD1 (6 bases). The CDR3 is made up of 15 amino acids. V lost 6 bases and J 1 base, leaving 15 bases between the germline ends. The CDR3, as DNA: TGTGCCAGCAGCCCGGACAGATACTTCCAAGAGACCCAGTACTTC. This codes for CASSPDRYFQETQYF.

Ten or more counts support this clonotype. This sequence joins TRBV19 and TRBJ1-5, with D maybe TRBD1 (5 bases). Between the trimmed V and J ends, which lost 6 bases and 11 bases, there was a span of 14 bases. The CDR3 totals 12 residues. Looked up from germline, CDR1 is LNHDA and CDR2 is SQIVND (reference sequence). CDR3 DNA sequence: TGTGCCAGTAGCAACAGGCCTGGGGCCCAGCATTTT. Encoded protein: CASSNRPGAQHF.

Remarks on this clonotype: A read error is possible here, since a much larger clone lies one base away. The DNA for the CDR3 is TGTGCCTGGAGTCCCCATGGCTACACCTTC. As protein: CAWSPHGYTF. The chain links TRBV30 to TRBJ1-2; D call uncertain. The CDR3 has 10 amino acids. CDR1 GTSNPN and CDR2 SVGIG come from the germline V gene (reference sequence). The V and J ends lost 2 bases and 6 bases respectively, with 4 bases between them.

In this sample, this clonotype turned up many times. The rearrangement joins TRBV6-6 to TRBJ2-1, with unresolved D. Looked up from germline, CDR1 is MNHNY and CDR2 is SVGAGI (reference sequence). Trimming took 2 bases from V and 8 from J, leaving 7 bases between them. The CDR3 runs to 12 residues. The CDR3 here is CASSYGTDEQFF. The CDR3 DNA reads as TGTGCCAGCAGTTACGGTACAGATGAGCAGTTCTTC.

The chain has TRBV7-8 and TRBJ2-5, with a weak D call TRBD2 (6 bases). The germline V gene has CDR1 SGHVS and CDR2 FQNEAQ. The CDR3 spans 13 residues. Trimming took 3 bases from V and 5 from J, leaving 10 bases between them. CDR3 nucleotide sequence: TGTGCCAGCAGCTTCCTAGCGATGGAGACCCAGTACTTC. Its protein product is CASSFLAMETQYF. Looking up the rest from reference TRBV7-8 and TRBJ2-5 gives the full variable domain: GAGVSQSPRYKVAKRGQDVALRCDPISGHVSLFWYQQALGQGPEFLTYFQNEAQLDKSGLPSDRFFAERPEGSVSTLKIQRTQQEDSAVYLCASSFLAMETQYFGPGTRLLVL.

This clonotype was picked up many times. CDR3 in DNA: TGTGCCAGCAGTGGATATGGCAGGGGGACGACAGATACGCAGTATTTT. Protein: CASSGYGRGTTDTQYF. The chain couples TRBV2 to TRBJ2-3, with 7 bases fitting TRBD1. Germline lookup yields CDR1 SNHLY and CDR2 FYNNEI. J was trimmed by 3 bases and V by 4 bases; bases with no gene match: 10. CDR3 length: 16 amino acids.

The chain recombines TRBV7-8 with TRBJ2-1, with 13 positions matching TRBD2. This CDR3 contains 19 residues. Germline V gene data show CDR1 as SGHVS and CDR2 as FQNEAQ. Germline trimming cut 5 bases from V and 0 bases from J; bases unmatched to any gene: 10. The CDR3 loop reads CASSIRLAGGSSSYNEQFF. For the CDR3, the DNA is TGTGCCAGCAGCATAAGACTAGCGGGGGGATCAAGCTCCTACAATGAGCAGTTCTTC.

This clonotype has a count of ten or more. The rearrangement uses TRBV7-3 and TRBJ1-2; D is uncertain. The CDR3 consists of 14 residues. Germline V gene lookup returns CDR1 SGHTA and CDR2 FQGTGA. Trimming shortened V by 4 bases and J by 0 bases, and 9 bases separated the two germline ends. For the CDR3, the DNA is TGTGCCAGCAGCTCGGACGGGTCTAACTATGGCTACACCTTC. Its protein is CASSSDGSNYGYTF.

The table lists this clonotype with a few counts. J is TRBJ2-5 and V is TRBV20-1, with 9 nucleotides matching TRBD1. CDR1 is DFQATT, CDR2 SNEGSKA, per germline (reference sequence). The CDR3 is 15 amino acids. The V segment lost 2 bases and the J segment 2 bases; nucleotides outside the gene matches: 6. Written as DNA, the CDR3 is TGCAGTGCTAGACAATCCGGGACAGGGCAAGAGACCCAGTACTTC. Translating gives CSARQSGTGQETQYF.

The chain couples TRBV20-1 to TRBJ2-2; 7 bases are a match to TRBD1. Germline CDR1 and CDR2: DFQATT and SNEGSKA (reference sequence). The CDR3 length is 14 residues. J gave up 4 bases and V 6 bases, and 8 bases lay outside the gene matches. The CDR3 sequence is CSAEGADFTGELFF. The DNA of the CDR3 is TGCAGTGCCGAGGGGGCAGACTTCACCGGGGAGCTGTTTTTT.

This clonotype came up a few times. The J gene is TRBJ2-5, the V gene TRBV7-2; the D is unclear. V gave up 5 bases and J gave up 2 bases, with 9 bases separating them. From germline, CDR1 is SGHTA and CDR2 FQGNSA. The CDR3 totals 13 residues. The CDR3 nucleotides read TGTGCCAGCAGCGGTAGTCAGCAAGAGACCCAGTACTTC. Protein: CASSGSQQETQYF.

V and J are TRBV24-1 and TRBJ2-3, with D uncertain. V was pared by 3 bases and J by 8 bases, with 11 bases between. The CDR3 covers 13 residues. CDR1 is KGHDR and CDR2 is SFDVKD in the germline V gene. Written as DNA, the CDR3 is TGTGCCACCAGTGATCGGGCCCATGGTACGCAGTATTTT. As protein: CATSDRAHGTQYF.

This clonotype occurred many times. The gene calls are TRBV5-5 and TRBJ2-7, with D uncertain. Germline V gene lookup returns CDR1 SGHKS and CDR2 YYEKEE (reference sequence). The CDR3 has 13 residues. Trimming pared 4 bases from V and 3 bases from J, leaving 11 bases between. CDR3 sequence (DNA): TGTGCCAGCAGCGGAGTGCAGTTCTACGAGCAGTACTTC. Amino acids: CASSGVQFYEQYF.

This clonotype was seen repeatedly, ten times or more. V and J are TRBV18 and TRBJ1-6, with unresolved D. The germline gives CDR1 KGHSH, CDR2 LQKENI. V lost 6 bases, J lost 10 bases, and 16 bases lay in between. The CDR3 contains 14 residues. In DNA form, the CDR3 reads TGTGCCAGCTCGCGAAGAGACCCAGGCTCACCCCTCCACTTT. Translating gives CASSRRDPGSPLHF.

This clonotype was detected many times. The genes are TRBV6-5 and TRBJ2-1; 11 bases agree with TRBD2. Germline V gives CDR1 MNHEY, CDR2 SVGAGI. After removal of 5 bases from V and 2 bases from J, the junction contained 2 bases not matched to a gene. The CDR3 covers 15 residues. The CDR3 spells CASSTSGGTYNEQFF. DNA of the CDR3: TGTGCCAGCAGTACTAGCGGGGGTACCTACAATGAGCAGTTCTTC.

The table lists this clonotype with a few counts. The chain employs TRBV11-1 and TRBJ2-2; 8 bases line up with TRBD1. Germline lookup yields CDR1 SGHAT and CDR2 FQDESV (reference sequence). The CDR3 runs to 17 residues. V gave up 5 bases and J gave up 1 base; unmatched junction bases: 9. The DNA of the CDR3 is TGTGCCAGCAGCCCTCGCCAGGGGGCGAGGAACACCGGGGAGCTGTTTTTT. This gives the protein CASSPRQGARNTGELFF.

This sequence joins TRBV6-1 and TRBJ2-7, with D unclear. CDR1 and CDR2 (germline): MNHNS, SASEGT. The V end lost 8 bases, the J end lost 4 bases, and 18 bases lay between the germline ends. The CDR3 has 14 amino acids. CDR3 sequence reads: CASVKGMTTYEQYF. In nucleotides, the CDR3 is TGTGCCAGCGTTAAAGGTATGACGACTTACGAGCAGTACTTC.

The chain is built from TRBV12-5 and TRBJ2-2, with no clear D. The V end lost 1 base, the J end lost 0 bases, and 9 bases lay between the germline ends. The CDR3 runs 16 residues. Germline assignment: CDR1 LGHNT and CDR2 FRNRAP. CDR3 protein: CASGLALDANTGELFF. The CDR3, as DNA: TGTGCTAGTGGTTTGGCCCTTGACGCGAACACCGGGGAGCTGTTTTTT.

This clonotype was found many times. The CDR3 here is CASSLGVREGGGSQETQYF. CDR3 nucleotides: TGTGCCAGCAGCTTAGGAGTGCGAGAGGGCGGGGGCTCCCAAGAGACCCAGTACTTC. The chain links TRBV7-8 to TRBJ2-5, with a possible D match to TRBD2 (7 bases). Germline loops: CDR1 SGHVS, CDR2 FQNEAQ. Trimming took 1 base from V and 1 from J, leaving 22 bases between them. The CDR3 covers 19 residues.

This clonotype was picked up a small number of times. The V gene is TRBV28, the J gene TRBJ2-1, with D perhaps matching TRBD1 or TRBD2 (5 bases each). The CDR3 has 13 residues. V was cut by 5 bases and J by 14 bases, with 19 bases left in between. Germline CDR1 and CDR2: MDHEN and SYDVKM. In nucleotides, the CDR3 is TGTGCCAGCAGTCCTTGGGACCTTCAGAAGGAGTTCTTC. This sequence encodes CASSPWDLQKEFF.

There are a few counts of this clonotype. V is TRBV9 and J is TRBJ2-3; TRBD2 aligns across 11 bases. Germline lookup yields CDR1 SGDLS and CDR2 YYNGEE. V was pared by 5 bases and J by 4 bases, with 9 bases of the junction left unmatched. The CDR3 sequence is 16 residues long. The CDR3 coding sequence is TGTGCCAGCAGTCTCCGAATAGCGGGGGGGGCAGATACGCAGTATTTT. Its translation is CASSLRIAGGADTQYF.

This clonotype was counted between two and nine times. The CDR3 loop reads CASSSDRGGGYTF. The DNA of the CDR3 is TGTGCCAGCAGCTCCGACAGGGGTGGAGGCTACACCTTC. This chain joins TRBV7-8 and TRBJ1-2; 8 bases fit TRBD1. The CDR3 has 13 residues. CDR1 SGHVS and CDR2 FQNEAQ come from the germline V gene. Trimming at V came to 4 bases and at J to 8 bases, leaving 6 bases not matched to a gene.

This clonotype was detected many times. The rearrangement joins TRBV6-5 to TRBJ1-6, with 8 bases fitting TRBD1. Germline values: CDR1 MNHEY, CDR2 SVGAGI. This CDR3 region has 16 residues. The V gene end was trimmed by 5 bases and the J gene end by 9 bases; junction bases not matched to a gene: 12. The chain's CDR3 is CASSQQTGDGVSPLHF. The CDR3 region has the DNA TGTGCCAGCAGTCAACAGACAGGGGATGGTGTTTCACCCCTCCACTTT.

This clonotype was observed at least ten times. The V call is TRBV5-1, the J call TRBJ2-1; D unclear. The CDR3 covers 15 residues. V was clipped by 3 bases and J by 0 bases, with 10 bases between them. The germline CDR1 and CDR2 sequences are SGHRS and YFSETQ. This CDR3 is CASSSGTSSYNEQFF. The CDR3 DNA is TGCGCCAGCAGCTCTGGAACCAGCTCCTACAATGAGCAGTTCTTC.

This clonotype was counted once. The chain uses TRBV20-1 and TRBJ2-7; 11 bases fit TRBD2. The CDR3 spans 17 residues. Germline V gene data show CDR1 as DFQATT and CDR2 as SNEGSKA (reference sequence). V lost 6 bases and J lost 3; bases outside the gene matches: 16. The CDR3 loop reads CSAGSGGRTSGGYEQYF. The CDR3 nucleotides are TGCAGTGCAGGATCAGGGGGACGAACTAGCGGGGGCTACGAGCAGTACTTC.

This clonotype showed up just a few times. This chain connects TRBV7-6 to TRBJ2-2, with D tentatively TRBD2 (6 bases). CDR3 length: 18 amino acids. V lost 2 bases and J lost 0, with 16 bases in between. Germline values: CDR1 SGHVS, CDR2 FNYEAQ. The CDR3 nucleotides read TGTGCCAGCAGCTTACCTCCCCCGGGGGTACCGAACACCGGGGAGCTGTTTTTT. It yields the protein CASSLPPPGVPNTGELFF.

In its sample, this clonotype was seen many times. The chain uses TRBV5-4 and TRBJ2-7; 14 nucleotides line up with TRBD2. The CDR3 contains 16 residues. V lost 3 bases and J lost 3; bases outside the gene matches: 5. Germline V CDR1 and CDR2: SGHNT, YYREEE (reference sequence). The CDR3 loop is CASSSPGLAGVYEQYF. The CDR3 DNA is TGTGCCAGCAGCTCGCCGGGACTAGCGGGAGTCTACGAGCAGTACTTC.

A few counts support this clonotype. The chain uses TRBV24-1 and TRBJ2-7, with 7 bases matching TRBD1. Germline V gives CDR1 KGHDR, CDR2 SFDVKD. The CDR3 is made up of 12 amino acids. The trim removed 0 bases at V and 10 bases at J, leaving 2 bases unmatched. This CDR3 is CATSDLDRAQYF. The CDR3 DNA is TGTGCCACCAGTGATTTGGACAGGGCCCAGTACTTC.

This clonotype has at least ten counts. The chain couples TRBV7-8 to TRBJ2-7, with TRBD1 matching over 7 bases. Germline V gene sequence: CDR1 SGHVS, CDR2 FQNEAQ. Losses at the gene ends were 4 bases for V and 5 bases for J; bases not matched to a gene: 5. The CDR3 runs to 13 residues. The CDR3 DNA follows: TGTGCCAGCAGCTCCGACAGGGAGAACGAGCAGTACTTC. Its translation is CASSSDRENEQYF. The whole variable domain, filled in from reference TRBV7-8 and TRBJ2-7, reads GAGVSQSPRYKVAKRGQDVALRCDPISGHVSLFWYQQALGQGPEFLTYFQNEAQLDKSGLPSDRFFAERPEGSVSTLKIQRTQQEDSAVYLCASSSDRENEQYFGPGTRLTVT.